What follows are 25 T cell receptor beta chains derived from one specimen sequenced in a study of beta chain features in type 1 diabetes. Of the isolated RNA, all was reverse transcribed, and so the sequenced material was expressed TCRB transcripts. Sequencing was performed with immunoSEQ multiplex PCR; in TCRdb, only in-frame clones are kept and a portion is missing. The table includes about 450,000 clones, over 9.5% detected once. The sequencing input was naive CD4+ T cells from blood. The receptors come from a woman aged 18-29 years in good health.

This chain joins TRBV4-1 and TRBJ2-6; D gene unclear. The CDR3 is made up of 15 amino acids. Between the trimmed V and J ends, which lost 7 bases and 0 bases, there was a span of 10 bases. In germline, CDR1 is MGHRA, CDR2 YSYEKL. The CDR3 reads CASTFSRSGANVLTF. The CDR3 DNA follows: TGCGCCAGCACATTTTCGCGCTCTGGGGCCAACGTCCTGACTTTC.

Only a few counts were recorded for this clone. The V call is TRBV4-2, the J call TRBJ2-1; 8 bases map to TRBD1. The length of the CDR3 is 17 residues. CDR1 is LGHNA and CDR2 is YNFKEQ in the germline V gene. The V segment lost 1 base and the J segment 3 bases; nucleotides outside the gene matches: 8. The DNA of the CDR3 is TGTGCCAGCAGCCAAGGACAAAGGACAGGGCTCTACAATGAGCAGTTCTTC. Amino acids: CASSQGQRTGLYNEQFF.

The chain couples TRBV29-1 to TRBJ1-2; 9 bases align to TRBD1. V shed 4 bases, J shed 5 bases, and the junction held 5 bases outside the gene matches. This CDR3 contains 13 residues. In germline, CDR1 is SQVTM, CDR2 ANQGSEA. The CDR3 region is CSVGTGVLYGYTF. The CDR3 DNA reads as TGCAGCGTTGGGACAGGGGTTCTGTATGGCTACACCTTC. Supplemented by reference TRBV29-1 and TRBJ1-2, the full variable domain reads SAVISQKPSRDICQRGTSLTIQCQVDSQVTMMFWYRQQPGQSLTLIATANQGSEATYESGFVIDKFPISRPNLTFSTLTVSNMSPEDSSIYLCSVGTGVLYGYTFGSGTRLTVV.

This chain links TRBV15 with TRBJ1-2; weak D call: TRBD1 (5 bases). Trimming pared 0 bases from V and 3 bases from J, leaving 17 bases between. The CDR3 runs 17 residues. CDR1 and CDR2 from the germline V gene are LNHNV and YYDKDF (reference sequence). The CDR3 region is CATSRDLGPTSDYGYTF. DNA of the CDR3: TGTGCCACCAGCAGAGACCTGGGACCTACGAGCGACTATGGCTACACCTTC.

This clone turned up a few times. The J gene is TRBJ2-1, the V gene TRBV7-2; 7 bases are a match to TRBD1. This CDR3 has 16 residues. V lost 2 bases and J lost 6; bases outside the gene matches: 10. Germline CDR1 SGHTA, CDR2 FQGNSA. The CDR3 loop reads CASSLKGQAFSNEQFF. In DNA, the CDR3 is TGTGCCAGCAGCTTAAAAGGACAGGCATTCTCCAATGAGCAGTTCTTC.

The CDR3 loop is CASSRGLAVNTGELFF. CDR3 nucleotide sequence: TGCGCCAGCAGCCGAGGACTAGCGGTCAACACCGGGGAGCTGTTTTTT. This sequence joins TRBV4-1 and TRBJ2-2; 10 bases fit TRBD2. The CDR3 sequence is 16 residues long. V shed 4 bases, J shed 2 bases, and the junction held 4 bases outside the gene matches. Germline values: CDR1 MGHRA, CDR2 YSYEKL.

V usage is TRBV5-1 and J usage is TRBJ2-1; a possible D gene is TRBD2 (6 bases). This CDR3 has 16 residues. CDR1 and CDR2 (germline): SGHRS, YFSETQ. Trimming removed 0 bases at V and 6 bases at J, with 16 bases between. CDR3: CASSLELSGPGNEQFF. The CDR3 DNA is TGCGCCAGCAGCTTGGAGCTAAGCGGGCCGGGCAATGAGCAGTTCTTC.

V is TRBV25-1 and J is TRBJ1-2; 7 positions agree with TRBD1. Germline V gene data show CDR1 as MGHDK and CDR2 as SYGVNS. The CDR3 is 18 amino acids. V gave up 4 bases and J gave up 8 bases; unmatched junction bases: 22. The CDR3 here is CASSAGYYRDSDLRGYTF. The CDR3 DNA sequence: TGTGCCAGCAGTGCGGGATATTACCGGGACAGTGACCTTCGGGGCTACACCTTC.

The chain employs TRBV29-1 and TRBJ2-5; D unclear. The CDR3 loop spans 13 amino acids. V lost 1 base and J lost 3, with 9 bases in between. In germline, CDR1 is SQVTM, CDR2 ANQGSEA. The CDR3 DNA is TGCAGCGTTGAAGGGACCCTCAAAGAGACCCAGTACTTC. Encoded protein: CSVEGTLKETQYF.

This clone was counted between two and nine times. The chain recombines TRBV4-1 with TRBJ2-4; TRBD1 matches 9 bases. The CDR3 is made up of 18 amino acids. The V segment lost 1 base and the J segment 1 base; nucleotides outside the gene matches: 8. Germline V lookup: CDR1 MGHRA, CDR2 YSYEKL. This CDR3 is CASSQGGRDRVAKNIQYF. DNA of the CDR3: TGCGCCAGCAGCCAAGGTGGCCGGGACAGGGTCGCCAAAAACATTCAGTACTTC.

J is TRBJ1-5 and V is TRBV30; D perhaps matches TRBD1 (6 bases). Trimming pared 5 bases from V and 4 bases from J, leaving 12 bases between. From germline, CDR1 is GTSNPN and CDR2 SVGIG (reference sequence). This CDR3 region has 13 residues. This chain's CDR3 is CAWDSQGNQPQHF. In nucleotides, the CDR3 is TGTGCCTGGGATTCTCAGGGGAATCAGCCCCAGCATTTT.

This clone has just a few counts. V usage is TRBV2 and J usage is TRBJ1-6; D remains ambiguous. Per the germline V gene, CDR1 is SNHLY and CDR2 is FYNNEI. Trimming took 2 bases from V and 11 from J, leaving 13 bases between them. The CDR3 extends over 14 amino acids. CDR3 sequence: CASSEYGQAAPLHF. In nucleotides, the CDR3 is TGTGCCAGCAGTGAATATGGGCAGGCGGCACCCCTCCACTTT.

This clone appeared a few times. The chain combines TRBV19 with TRBJ2-3; 10 nucleotides align to TRBD1. There are 15 residues in the CDR3. Losses at the gene ends were 5 bases for V and 2 bases for J; bases not matched to a gene: 4. CDR1 is LNHDA and CDR2 is SQIVND in the germline V gene (reference sequence). The CDR3 protein is CASSLGQGYTDTQYF. The CDR3 DNA reads as TGTGCCAGTAGTCTGGGACAGGGGTACACAGATACGCAGTATTTT.

There are a few counts of this clone. The V call is TRBV4-2, the J call TRBJ2-3; D remains unclear. Germline V lookup: CDR1 LGHNA, CDR2 YNFKEQ. Trimming left V 3 bases short and J 4 bases short, with 5 bases between. The CDR3 extends over 12 amino acids. CDR3 residues: CASSHQSDTQYF. CDR3 in DNA: TGTGCCAGCAGCCACCAATCAGATACGCAGTATTTT.

This clone was recorded a few times. The chain has TRBV28 and TRBJ1-4; D is unclear. The CDR3 is 11 residues long. CDR1 is MDHEN and CDR2 is SYDVKM in the germline V gene. V was shortened by 5 bases and J by 5 bases, with 3 bases between the two germline ends. The CDR3 DNA reads as TGTGCCAGCAGTCTCAATGAAAAACTGTTTTTT. This codes for CASSLNEKLFF.

The chain uses TRBV7-9 and TRBJ1-1; D ambiguous. In germline, CDR1 is SEHNR, CDR2 FQNEAQ (reference sequence). The CDR3 sequence is 13 residues long. Between the trimmed V and J ends, which lost 1 base and 5 bases, there was a span of 8 bases. The CDR3 DNA follows: TGTGCCAGCAGCTTAGTTACAACGACTGAAGCTTTCTTT. This gives the protein CASSLVTTTEAFF.

The chain couples TRBV5-6 to TRBJ2-1; possible D gene TRBD1, 6 bases. The CDR3 is 16 residues long. The V gene's germline CDR1 is SGHDT and CDR2 YYEEEE. V was trimmed by 3 bases and J by 9 bases, leaving 22 bases between them. CDR3 DNA sequence: TGTGCCAGCAGCTCTGGACAGTTACTGGGAACGGGTGAGCAGTTCTTC. Its translation: CASSSGQLLGTGEQFF. The entire variable domain, with the rest obtained from reference TRBV5-6 and TRBJ2-1, is as follows: DAGVTQSPTHLIKTRGQQVTLRCSPKSGHDTVSWYQQALGQGPQFIFQYYEEEERQRGNFPDRFSGHQFPNYSSELNVNALLLGDSALYLCASSSGQLLGTGEQFFGPGTRLTVL.

The chain has TRBV5-4 and TRBJ2-5; 8 bases agree with TRBD2. This CDR3 spans 16 amino acids. CDR1 is SGHNT and CDR2 is YYREEE in the germline V gene (reference sequence). V shed 3 bases, J shed 5 bases, and the junction held 12 bases outside the gene matches. The CDR3 DNA reads TGTGCCAGCAGCTCACCAGCGGGGGAAGATTATGAGACCCAGTACTTC. Translating gives CASSSPAGEDYETQYF.

This clone showed up just a few times. V usage is TRBV15 and J usage is TRBJ1-5; 7 bases match TRBD1. Germline values: CDR1 LNHNV, CDR2 YYDKDF (reference sequence). J lost 4 bases, V lost 2 bases, and 5 bases had no gene match. The CDR3 contains 15 residues. CDR3 in DNA: TGTGCCACCAGCAGAAAGGGACAGCAGAATCAGCCCCAGCATTTT. This translates into CATSRKGQQNQPQHF.

This clone was counted between two and nine times. V usage is TRBV29-1 and J usage is TRBJ2-7; TRBD2 matches at 11 bases. The junction had 6 bases not matched to a gene; V was cut back by 6 bases and J by 2 bases. This CDR3 contains 14 residues. Germline CDR1 is SQVTM and CDR2 is ANQGSEA. This chain's CDR3 is CSVLAGGLPYEQYF. The CDR3 nucleotides are TGCAGCGTCTTAGCGGGGGGGCTTCCCTACGAGCAGTACTTC.

This clone has more than one count but fewer than ten. The genes are TRBV15 and TRBJ2-5; D remains unclear. CDR1 and CDR2 from the germline V gene are LNHNV and YYDKDF (reference sequence). V lost 0 bases to trimming and J lost 9 bases, with 11 bases between them. CDR3 length equals 13 residues. The CDR3 DNA sequence: TGTGCCACCAGCAGAGAGGAACAAATGGCCCAGTACTTC. Its translation is CATSREEQMAQYF.

V is TRBV2 and J is TRBJ1-6; D ambiguous. Deletions cut 7 bases from V and 7 bases from J, with 11 bases between. The CDR3 spans 13 residues. Per germline, CDR1 SNHLY and CDR2 FYNNEI. The chain's CDR3 is CASTTGGNSPLHF. DNA of the CDR3: TGTGCCAGCACCACCGGCGGGAATTCACCCCTCCACTTT.

This clone turned up a few times. This rearrangement joins TRBV28 to TRBJ2-7; perhaps D is TRBD1 or TRBD2 (5 bases each). The CDR3 is 15 residues long. Trimming took off 1 base at V and 6 bases at J, with 16 bases between the two ends. Germline-derived CDR1 and CDR2 are MDHEN and SYDVKM. CDR3 in DNA: TGTGCCAGCAGTTTATACGGATTTGACAGCGGCGAGCAGTACGTC. Translated, it gives CASSLYGFDSGEQYV.

The V gene is TRBV10-3, the J gene TRBJ2-5, with D perhaps given as TRBD1 or TRBD2 (6 bases each). The CDR3 has 13 amino acids. The V and J ends lost 8 bases and 5 bases respectively, with 15 bases between them. Germline V gene data show CDR1 as ENHRY and CDR2 as SYGVKD. CDR3 in amino acids: CAIGRSGAETQYF. CDR3 DNA: TGTGCCATCGGGCGGTCGGGGGCGGAGACCCAGTACTTC.

Details on this clone: The identical CDR3 is also encoded by other nucleotide sequences in the sample. The chain uses TRBV5-1 and TRBJ2-2; D remains unclear. The CDR3 runs to 15 residues. CDR1 is SGHRS and CDR2 is YFSETQ in the germline V gene. Trimming shortened V by 0 bases and J by 0 bases, and 6 bases separated the two germline ends. CDR3 sequence (DNA): TGCGCCAGCAGCTTGGTACAGTCGAACACCGGGGAGCTGTTTTTT. This sequence encodes CASSLVQSNTGELFF. Complete variable domain (other parts from reference TRBV5-1 and TRBJ2-2): KAGVTQTPRYLIKTRGQQVTLSCSPISGHRSVSWYQQTPGQGLQFLFEYFSETQRNKGNFPGRFSGRQFSNSRSEMNVSTLELGDSALYLCASSLVQSNTGELFFGEGSRLTVL.